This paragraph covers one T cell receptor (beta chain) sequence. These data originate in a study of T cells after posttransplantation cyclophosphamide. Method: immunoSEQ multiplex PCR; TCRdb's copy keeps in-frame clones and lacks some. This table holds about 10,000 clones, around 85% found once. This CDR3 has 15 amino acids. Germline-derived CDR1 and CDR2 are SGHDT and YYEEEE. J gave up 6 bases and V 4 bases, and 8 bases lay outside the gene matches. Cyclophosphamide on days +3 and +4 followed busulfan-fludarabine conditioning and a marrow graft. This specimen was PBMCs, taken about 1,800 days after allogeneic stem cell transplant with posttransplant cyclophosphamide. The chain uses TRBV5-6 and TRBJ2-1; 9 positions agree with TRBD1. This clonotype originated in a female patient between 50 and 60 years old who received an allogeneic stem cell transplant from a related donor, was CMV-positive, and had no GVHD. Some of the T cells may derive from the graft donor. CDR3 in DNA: TGTGCCAGCAGCCAGGGACAGGGTTTTGGCAATGAGCAGTTCTTC. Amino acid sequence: CASSQGQGFGNEQFF.